This T cell receptor beta chain was profiled in a study of vaccination effects on CD4 cells after COVID-19. This clone was seen just once. Its antigen remains unknown. TCRdb's table, derived via immunoSEQ multiplex PCR, lists solely in-frame clones and lacks some. The table lists fewer than 60,000 clones, just under 80% of them singletons, with around 4% in the top ten. Once cultured for roughly nine days, the cells underwent separation to obtain CD4+ T cells. It was two doses of either the BNT162b2 or mRNA-1273 vaccine that participants received. The CDR3 is made up of 13 amino acids. Trimming cost V 3 bases and J 4 bases, with 9 bases left between them. From germline, CDR1 is LNHDA and CDR2 SQIVND (reference sequence).

The source was CD4+ T cells from PBMCs cultured without peptide, collected after COVID-19 vaccination. This TCR was sampled from a human donor who received a COVID-19 vaccine. The chain recombines TRBV19 with TRBJ1-2, with unresolved D. The CDR3 DNA reads TGTGCCAGTAGTATTGGCCAAGGCTATGGCTACACCTTC. Protein: CASSIGQGYGYTF.